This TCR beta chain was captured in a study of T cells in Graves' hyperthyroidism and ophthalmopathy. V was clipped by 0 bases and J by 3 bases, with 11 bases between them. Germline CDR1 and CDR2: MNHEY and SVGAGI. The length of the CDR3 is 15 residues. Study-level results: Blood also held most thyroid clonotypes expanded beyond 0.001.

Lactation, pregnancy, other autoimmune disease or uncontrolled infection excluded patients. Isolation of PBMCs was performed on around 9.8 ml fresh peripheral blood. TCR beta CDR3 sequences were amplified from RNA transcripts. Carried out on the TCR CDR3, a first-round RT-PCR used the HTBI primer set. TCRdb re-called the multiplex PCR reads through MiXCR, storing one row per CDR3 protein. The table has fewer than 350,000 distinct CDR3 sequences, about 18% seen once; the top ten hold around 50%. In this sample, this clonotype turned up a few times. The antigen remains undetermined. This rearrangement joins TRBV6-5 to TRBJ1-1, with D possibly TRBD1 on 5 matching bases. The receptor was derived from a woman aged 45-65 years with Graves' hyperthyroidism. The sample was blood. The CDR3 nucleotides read TGTGCCAGCAGTTACTCGATTGGGACGGACACTGAAGCTTTCTTT. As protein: CASSYSIGTDTEAFF.